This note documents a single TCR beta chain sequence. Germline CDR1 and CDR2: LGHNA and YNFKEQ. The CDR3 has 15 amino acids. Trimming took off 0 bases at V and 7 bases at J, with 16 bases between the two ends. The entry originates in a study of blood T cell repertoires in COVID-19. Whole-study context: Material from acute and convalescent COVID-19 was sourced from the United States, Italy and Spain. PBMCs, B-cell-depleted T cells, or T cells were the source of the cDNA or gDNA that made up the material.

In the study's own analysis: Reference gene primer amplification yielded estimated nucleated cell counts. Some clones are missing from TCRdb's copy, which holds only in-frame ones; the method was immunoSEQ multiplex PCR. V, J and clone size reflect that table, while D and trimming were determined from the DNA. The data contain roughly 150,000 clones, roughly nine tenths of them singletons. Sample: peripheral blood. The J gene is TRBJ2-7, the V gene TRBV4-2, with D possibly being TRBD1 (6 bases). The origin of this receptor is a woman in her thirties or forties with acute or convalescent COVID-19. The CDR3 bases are TGTGCCAGCAGCCAAGATAGGGTGGCAGGGGATGAGCAGTACTTC. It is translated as CASSQDRVAGDEQYF.